This T cell receptor (beta chain) derives from a study of cytomegalovirus exposure and HLA in healthy donors. Study context: Findings of an earlier analysis included some 110 million unique TCR beta sequences from 190 million or so T cells. Study-level findings and limits: Excluded were some V segments that proved indistinguishable, including TRBV6-2 and TRBV6-3. Productive rates of about 87% or about 30% were seen for most TCR beta V segments in an earlier analysis.

60 Vbeta and 13 Jbeta primers were used in PCR. The assay was immunoSEQ multiplex PCR, and TCRdb's table has in-frame clones only and misses some. Of about 180,000 clones listed, roughly 82% are singletons. Points on this clone: Its antigen is unidentified.

Germline CDR1 reads SNHLY; CDR2 reads FYNNEI. With 8 bases removed from V and 5 bases from J, the gap between germline ends came to 12 bases. The CDR3 is 12 amino acids. The source is a woman aged 50 to 60 in good health and CMV-seronegative. The chain links TRBV2 to TRBJ2-5; a possible D gene is TRBD2 (6 bases). The sequenced sample consisted of PBMCs. DNA for the CDR3: TGTGCCAGCGGAAGCGGGTCGGAGACCCAGTACTTC. The encoded protein is CASGSGSETQYF. The full variable domain, in which reference TRBV2 and TRBJ2-5 provide the parts outside the CDR3, is EPEVTQTPSHQVTQMGQEVILRCVPISNHLYFYWYRQILGQKVEFLVSFYNNEISEKSEIFDDQFSVERPDGSNFTLKIRSTKLEDSAMYFCASGSGSETQYFGPGTRLLVL.